The present TCR beta chain was sequenced within a study of T cell clonality in common variable immunodeficiency. The germline V gene encodes CDR1 GTSNPN and CDR2 SVGIG (reference sequence). The CDR3 consists of 12 residues. The trim removed 5 bases at V and 6 bases at J, leaving 5 bases unmatched. This clone was picked up many times. The read stops 3 residues short of the end of the CDR3; the missing end is completed from the germline J gene. Only in-frame clones appear in the TCRdb table, and some are missing; sequencing was by immunoSEQ multiplex PCR. The sample yields tens of thousands of clones, without any singletons.

Sample: peripheral blood mononuclear cells. The source is a person aged 18 to 70 in good health. This chain uses TRBV30 with TRBJ1-2; 8 bases line up with TRBD1. Partial CDR3 DNA: TGTGCCTGGGAACAGGGGGGCGATGGC. This codes for CAWEQGGDG. The full CDR3 protein reads CAWEQGGDGYTF. The full variable domain, with the rest looked up from reference TRBV30 and TRBJ1-2, is SQTIHQWPATLVQPVGSPLSLECTVEGTSNPNLYWYRQAAGRGLQLLFYSVGIGQISSEVPQNLSASRPQDRQFILSSKKLLLSDSGFYLCAWEQGGDGYTFGSGTRLTVV.